This T cell receptor beta chain derives from a study of blood T cells in healthy people across ages. General study results and limits: Among long-lived donors, naive CD4+ cells were more numerous and diversity higher than in aged donors.

Comments on this clonotype: Its cognate antigen is unknown.

CDR1 and CDR2 (germline): KGHSH, LQKENI. CDR3 size: 15 residues. The ends were cut back, 3 bases at V and 7 bases at J, with 15 bases in the middle. PCR was performed a second time for roughly 6 to 12 cycles using a sample-barcoded 5' primer and a J-beta primer mix. One entry per CDR3 protein, called by TCRdb with MiXCR from the 5' RACE reads. This table holds under 1,000,000 distinct CDR3 sequences, under 40% found once. Researchers report isolating at least 6.5 million PBMCs per sample. With each sample, at least 5 micrograms of total RNA were extracted. The chain carries TRBV18 and TRBJ1-4; D gene uncertain. The receptor was isolated from a young man in good health. The sample was blood. CDR3: CASSPDVTGTEKLFF. The CDR3, as DNA: TGTGCCAGCTCACCCGATGTGACGGGCACTGAAAAACTGTTTTTT.